This T cell receptor beta chain was profiled in a study of control samples from healthy donors and cancer patients. Germline assignment: CDR1 SGHRS and CDR2 YFSETQ. This CDR3 is built from 14 residues. Trimming at V came to 4 bases and at J to 1 base, leaving 5 bases not matched to a gene. Produced via immunoSEQ multiplex PCR; TCRdb's table is partial and in-frame only. The sample shows about 120,000 clones, roughly 87% of them seen only once. The sequence was collected from a young man in good health. This chain uses TRBV5-1 with TRBJ2-7, with 7 bases aligning to TRBD1. Input material: blood. The CDR3 region has the DNA TGCGCCAGCAGCCCACGGGACAGTTCCTACGAGCAGTACTTC. Its translation: CASSPRDSSYEQYF.